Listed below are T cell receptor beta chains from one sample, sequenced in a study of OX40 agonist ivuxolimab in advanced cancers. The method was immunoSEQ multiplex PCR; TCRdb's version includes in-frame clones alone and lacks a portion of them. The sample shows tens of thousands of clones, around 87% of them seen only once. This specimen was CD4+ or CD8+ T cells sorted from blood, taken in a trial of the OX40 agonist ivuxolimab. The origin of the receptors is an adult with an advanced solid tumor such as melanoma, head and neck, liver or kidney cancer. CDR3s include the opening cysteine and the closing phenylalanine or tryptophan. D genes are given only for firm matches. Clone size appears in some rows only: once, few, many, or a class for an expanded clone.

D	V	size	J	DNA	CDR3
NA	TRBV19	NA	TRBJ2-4	TGTGCCAGTAGTTCCTTGGATAGGAACATTCAGTACTTC	CASSSLDRNIQYF
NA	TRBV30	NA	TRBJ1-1	TGTGCCTGGAGTGGGGGGCCCGGAACTGAAGCTTTCTTT	CAWSGGPGTEAFF
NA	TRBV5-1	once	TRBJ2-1	TGCGCCAGCAGCTTGGGAGGGAGCTCCTACAATGAGCAGTTCTTC	CASSLGGSSYNEQFF
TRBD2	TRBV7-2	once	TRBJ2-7	TGTGCCAGCAGCTTAGGCGGGGGGGCTTACGAGCAGTACTTC	CASSLGGGAYEQYF
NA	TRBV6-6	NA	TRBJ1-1	TGTGCCAGCAGTTGGGAGAGAGGGGGGACTGAAGCTTTCTTT	CASSWERGGTEAFF
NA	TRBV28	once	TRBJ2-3	TGTGCCAGCAGTTTAAGATTTGTCACAGATACGCAGTATTTT	CASSLRFVTDTQYF
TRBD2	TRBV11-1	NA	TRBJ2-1	TGTGCCAGCAGCTTGAGGCCGGGGGGCAATGAGCAGTTCTTC	CASSLRPGGNEQFF
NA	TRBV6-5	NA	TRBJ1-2	TGTGCCAGCAGTTACTTCGCAGGCTTCTATGGCTACACCTTC	CASSYFAGFYGYTF
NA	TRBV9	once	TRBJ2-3	TGTGCCAGCAGCGTAGGTCTGAAGGGGCCTTACACAGATACGCAGTATTTT	CASSVGLKGPYTDTQYF
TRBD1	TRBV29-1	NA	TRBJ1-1	TGCAGCGTTGTGGGACAGGGAGTAACTCAAGCTTTCTTT	CSVVGQGVTQAFF
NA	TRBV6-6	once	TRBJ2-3	TGTGCCAGCAGCCCCCGCGACTCCACAGATACGCAGTATTTT	CASSPRDSTDTQYF
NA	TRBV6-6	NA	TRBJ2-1	TGTGCCAGCAGTCGCCTGGGGAGTTTCTACAATGAGCAGTTCTTC	CASSRLGSFYNEQFF
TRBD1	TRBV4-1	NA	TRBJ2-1	TGCGCCAGCAGCCAAGCGCCGGACAGGGGGAATGAGCAGTTCTTC	CASSQAPDRGNEQFF
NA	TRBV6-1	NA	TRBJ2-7	TGTGCCAGCAGTGTGACAGGTAACGCCTACGAGCAGTACTTC	CASSVTGNAYEQYF
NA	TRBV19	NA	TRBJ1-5	TGTGCCAGTAGTATAGACCGTGCCAATCAGCCCCAGCATTTT	CASSIDRANQPQHF
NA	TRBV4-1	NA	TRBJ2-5	TGCGCCAGCAGCCAAGATGCGGGTTTGGGAAGGACCCAGTACTTC	CASSQDAGLGRTQYF
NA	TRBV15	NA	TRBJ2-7	TGTGCCACCAGCAGAGATCGACTAAGCGTTTCCTACGAGCAGTACTTC	CATSRDRLSVSYEQYF
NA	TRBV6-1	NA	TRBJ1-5	TGTGCCTCACAGGAGGATGGGGGTTGGCCCCAGCATTTT	CASQEDGGWPQHF
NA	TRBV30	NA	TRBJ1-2	TGTGCCTGGAGTGGAGGCGCCAACTATGGCTACACCTTC	CAWSGGANYGYTF
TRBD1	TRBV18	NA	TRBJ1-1	TGTGCCAGCTCACCAAGACAGCCGGGACAGCACACTGAAGCTTTCTTT	CASSPRQPGQHTEAFF
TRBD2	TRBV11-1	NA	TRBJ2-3	TGTGCCAGCAGCTTATCAATAGCGGGAGTATCAGATACGCAGTATTTT	CASSLSIAGVSDTQYF
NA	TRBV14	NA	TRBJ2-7	TGTGCCAGCAGCCAACGCCTAGCCCTCGAGCAGTACTTC	CASSQRLALEQYF